The entry below describes one T cell receptor beta chain. The antigen remains undetermined. This sample was taken from a study of cytomegalovirus exposure and HLA in healthy donors. Study-level findings and limits: In a later analysis, a genetic analysis reported fewer productive-TCR N-insertions in an Asian-associated ancestry cluster than the cohort average. Three chains tied to CMV proved CMV antigen-specific in vitro. CMV serostatus stood as the only immune exposure information on hand. There was a cluster of highly shared sequence variants that was likely a sequencing artifact.

V lost 4 bases, J lost 2 bases, and 12 bases lay in between. The CDR3 extends over 14 amino acids. Germline CDR1 is SNHLY and CDR2 is FYNNEI. Vbeta (60) and Jbeta (13) primers were used in the PCR. Some clones are missing from TCRdb's copy, which holds only in-frame ones; the method was immunoSEQ multiplex PCR. The sample contains 200,000 or so clones, roughly 74% of which appear only once. This chain links TRBV2 with TRBJ2-7, with D maybe TRBD1 (5 bases). The sample was PBMCs. The source of this sequence is a woman in her 30s in good health and CMV-seropositive. CDR3 in DNA: TGTGCCAGCAGTGTTTTCGACAGAGCCTACGAGCAGTACTTC. It is translated as CASSVFDRAYEQYF.